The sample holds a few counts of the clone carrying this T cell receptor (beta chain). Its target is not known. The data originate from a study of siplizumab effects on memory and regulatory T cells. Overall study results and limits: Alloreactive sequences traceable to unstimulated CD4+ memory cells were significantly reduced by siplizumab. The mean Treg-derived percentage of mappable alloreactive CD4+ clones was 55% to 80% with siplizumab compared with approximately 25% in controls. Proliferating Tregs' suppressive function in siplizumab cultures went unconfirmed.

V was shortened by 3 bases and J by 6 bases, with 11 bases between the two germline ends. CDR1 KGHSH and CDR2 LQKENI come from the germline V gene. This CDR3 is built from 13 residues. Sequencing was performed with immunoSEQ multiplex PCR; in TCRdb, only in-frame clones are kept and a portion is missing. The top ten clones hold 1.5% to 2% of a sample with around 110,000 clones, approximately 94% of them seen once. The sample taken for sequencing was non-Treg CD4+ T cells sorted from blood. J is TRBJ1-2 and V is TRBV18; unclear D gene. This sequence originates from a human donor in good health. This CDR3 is CASSPRTEDGYTF. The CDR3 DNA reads TGTGCCAGCTCACCGCGAACGGAGGATGGCTACACCTTC.